This TCR beta chain comes out of a study of T-cell reconstitution after alpha-beta-depleted transplantation in children (dated by TCRdb to the mid-2010s). In terms of the full investigation: Using TCR repertoire profiling, the study followed T-cell immune reconstitution in a quantitative way in children after TCRalphabeta/CD19-depleted allogeneic hematopoietic cell transplantation.

The CDR3, from cysteine to phenylalanine, totals 15 residues. Of the read, only the CDR3 DNA is kept; its 45 bases are in frame from base 1. The germline V gene encodes CDR1 SGHTA and CDR2 FQGNSA. The V and J ends are trimmed by 5 bases and 5 bases, leaving 15 bases between them. This sample's treatment or condition label indicates: allogeneic hematopoietic cell transplantation with graft depleted of TCRalphabeta T cells and CD19 B cells. The children who served as transplant recipients had been given grafts of TCRalphabeta/CD19-depleted allogeneic hematopoietic cells. The paper's findings and limits, for the study overall: The frequencies of hyperexpanded clones fell over the following months, and after one year, T-cell counts and TCRbeta diversity were mostly attributed to newly produced T cells. In some patients, the high TCRbeta diversity seen at day 60 was put down to recipient T cells and intrathymic progenitors that had survived conditioning. About two months after transplant, the apparently early recovery of alphabetaT-cell counts reportedly depended on just several hundred clones that had expanded rapidly and came from non-depleted graft cells.

Library preparation used PCR. TCRdb names Illumina HiSeq 2500 as the instrument used. TCR library preparation used molecular barcoding, with unique molecular identifiers applied to normalize quantification of the TCRbeta repertoire. The public reads were reprocessed in TCRdb via fastp at Q25 and MiXCR, keeping in-frame beta chains. Every entry covers one CDR3 protein and lists the most common genes and DNA from its rows. The sample profile shows some 300,000 distinct CDR3 sequences; 7.5% to 9% of them were found once. Around 9.8% of the sample is in the top ten clones. As concerns this clonotype: Its antigen is currently not known. Per-base quality was not reported, and no clone a single base away is much larger than it.

This receptor was taken from a female patient aged 2-9 years who had a stem cell transplant for Fanconi anemia, so the T cells may come from the graft donor. Sequencing was performed on peripheral blood, taken 360 days after TCRalphabeta/CD19-depleted stem cell transplant. The sequence joins TRBV7-2 to TRBJ1-4, with TRBD1 tentatively as D gene (5 bases match). The CDR3 region has the sequence CASSGRQSTNEKLFF. The DNA sequence is TGTGCCAGCAGCGGCCGACAGAGCACAAATGAAAAACTGTTTTTT.